This T cell receptor beta chain was captured in a study of blood T cell repertoires in COVID-19. About the study: The cDNA or gDNA used as material had been derived from T cells, B-cell-depleted T cells, or PBMCs.

Assay used: immunoSEQ multiplex PCR; TCRdb lists only in-frame clones, some missing. This repertoire shows 250,000 to 300,000 clones, roughly 86% found once; its top ten account for about 3.6%. The CDR3 loop spans 16 amino acids. From germline, CDR1 is SGDLS and CDR2 YYNGEE. V dropped 2 bases and J dropped 2 bases, with 11 bases sitting between them. The receptor comes from a man in his late teens or twenties with active or convalescent COVID-19. Sample: peripheral blood. This chain uses TRBV9 with TRBJ2-6; the D gene is possibly TRBD1 (6 bases). CDR3 loop: CASSVKQGAGANVLTF. Here the CDR3 DNA reads TGTGCCAGCAGCGTGAAACAGGGCGCTGGGGCCAACGTCCTGACTTTC.